A selection of T cell receptor beta chains follows, all from one sample in a study of memory CD4+ T cells and cytomegalovirus serostatus. Libraries were prepared by immunoSEQ multiplex PCR; TCRdb keeps only in-frame clonotypes and omits some of them. The sample includes roughly 56,000 clones, roughly 87% of them seen just once. The sample was memory CD4+ T cells from blood. Receptors originate from an adult in good health and CMV-seronegative. Each CDR3 is given with its conserved first and last residue. Each record gives: clone size, V gene, D gene, J gene, CDR3 DNA, CDR3 protein. The D gene is left open where the match is weak. Rows give clone size only sometimes, using once, few, many, or a class for an expanded clone.

clone size: -
V gene: TRBV19
D gene: -
J gene: TRBJ2-2
CDR3 DNA: TGTGCCAGTAGTATCGGGGGAGTTAGCGGGGAGCTGTTTTTT
CDR3 protein: CASSIGGVSGELFF

clone size: -
V gene: TRBV27
D gene: -
J gene: TRBJ1-5
CDR3 DNA: TGTGCCAGCAGTTTAGGGCTAAATAGCAATCAGCCCCAGCATTTT
CDR3 protein: CASSLGLNSNQPQHF

clone size: -
V gene: TRBV11-2
D gene: -
J gene: TRBJ2-1
CDR3 DNA: TGTGCCAGCAACCTAGGGGGTGTTGAGCAGTTCTTC
CDR3 protein: CASNLGGVEQFF

clone size: -
V gene: TRBV9
D gene: TRBD1
J gene: TRBJ1-4
CDR3 DNA: TGTGCCAGCAGCGTAGAGGCGGGACAGGGATGGGAAAAACTGTTTTTT
CDR3 protein: CASSVEAGQGWEKLFF

clone size: few
V gene: TRBV27
D gene: TRBD1
J gene: TRBJ1-1
CDR3 DNA: TGTGCCAGCAGTAGACCACAGGGGGCGAGCACTGAAGCTTTCTTT
CDR3 protein: CASSRPQGASTEAFF

clone size: -
V gene: TRBV5-5
D gene: -
J gene: TRBJ2-5
CDR3 DNA: TGTGCCAGCAGCTACCGTGGGGGACAAGAGACCCAGTACTTC
CDR3 protein: CASSYRGGQETQYF

clone size: -
V gene: TRBV5-4
D gene: TRBD1
J gene: TRBJ1-1
CDR3 DNA: TGTGCCAGCAGCTCCGGACAGGGGGCGGGGTTGGACACTGAAGCTTTCTTT
CDR3 protein: CASSSGQGAGLDTEAFF

clone size: -
V gene: TRBV4-2
D gene: -
J gene: TRBJ2-7
CDR3 DNA: TGTGCCAGCAGCCAAATTAAGGGCACAGGAGAAAATTTTGCCTACGAGCAGTACTTC
CDR3 protein: CASSQIKGTGENFAYEQYF

clone size: -
V gene: TRBV7-2
D gene: -
J gene: TRBJ2-7
CDR3 DNA: TGTGCCAGCAGCTTTGGTGCCTACGAGCAGTACTTC
CDR3 protein: CASSFGAYEQYF

clone size: -
V gene: TRBV5-6
D gene: -
J gene: TRBJ1-1
CDR3 DNA: TGTGCCAGCAGTTATGTTGGAAACACTGAAGCTTTCTTT
CDR3 protein: CASSYVGNTEAFF

clone size: -
V gene: TRBV6-5
D gene: -
J gene: TRBJ1-1
CDR3 DNA: TGTGCCAGCTCTCCCATCAAGGGCGGTGAAGCTTTCTTT
CDR3 protein: CASSPIKGGEAFF

clone size: -
V gene: TRBV4-1
D gene: -
J gene: TRBJ1-6
CDR3 DNA: TGCGCCAGCAGCCAAGAAATAGCGGCAGATTATAATTCACCCCTCCACTTT
CDR3 protein: CASSQEIAADYNSPLHF

clone size: few
V gene: TRBV10-3
D gene: -
J gene: TRBJ1-1
CDR3 DNA: TGTGCCATCAGTGAGTTCCGGACTGAAGCTTTCTTT
CDR3 protein: CAISEFRTEAFF

clone size: -
V gene: TRBV4-2
D gene: -
J gene: TRBJ1-2
CDR3 DNA: TGTGCCAGCAGCCACGGTCTGACGGAATCTAACTATGGCTACACCTTC
CDR3 protein: CASSHGLTESNYGYTF

clone size: few
V gene: TRBV5-6
D gene: -
J gene: TRBJ1-2
CDR3 DNA: TGTGCCAGCAGTCCTGGACTCACCAACTATGGCTACACCTTC
CDR3 protein: CASSPGLTNYGYTF

clone size: -
V gene: TRBV28
D gene: TRBD1
J gene: TRBJ1-6
CDR3 DNA: TGTGCCAGCAGTATGACAGGGGGTCAGTCACCCCTCCACTTT
CDR3 protein: CASSMTGGQSPLHF

clone size: -
V gene: TRBV11-2
D gene: TRBD2
J gene: TRBJ2-1
CDR3 DNA: TGTGCCAGCAGCCTCCAACTAGCGGGGGGGTACAATGAGCAGTTCTTC
CDR3 protein: CASSLQLAGGYNEQFF

clone size: -
V gene: TRBV28
D gene: -
J gene: TRBJ2-2
CDR3 DNA: TGTGCCAGCAACCGCCCCGGGGTAGATACCGGGGAGCTGTTTTTT
CDR3 protein: CASNRPGVDTGELFF

clone size: -
V gene: TRBV7-9
D gene: -
J gene: TRBJ2-3
CDR3 DNA: TGTGCCAGCAGCTTAGCGCGTGGTGATACGCAGTATTTT
CDR3 protein: CASSLARGDTQYF

clone size: few
V gene: TRBV30
D gene: -
J gene: TRBJ2-5
CDR3 DNA: TGTGCCTGCAATAAAGGACTTCCTAAAGAGACCCAGTACTTC
CDR3 protein: CACNKGLPKETQYF

clone size: -
V gene: TRBV28
D gene: TRBD1
J gene: TRBJ2-5
CDR3 DNA: TGTGCCAGCCGGTGGGACACAGGGGGCGGGGAGACCCAGTACTTC
CDR3 protein: CASRWDTGGGETQYF

clone size: -
V gene: TRBV9
D gene: -
J gene: TRBJ2-1
CDR3 DNA: TGTGCCAGCAGCCTCTCTGGGGCCACCTACAATGAGCAGTTCTTC
CDR3 protein: CASSLSGATYNEQFF

clone size: -
V gene: TRBV7-2
D gene: -
J gene: TRBJ2-5
CDR3 DNA: TGTGCCAGCAGCTTAGGGGGTAGATTGAGTGGAGAGACCCAGTACTTC
CDR3 protein: CASSLGGRLSGETQYF

clone size: -
V gene: TRBV7-3
D gene: -
J gene: TRBJ1-1
CDR3 DNA: TGTGCCAGCAGCCGACAGGAGAACACTGAAGCTTTCTTT
CDR3 protein: CASSRQENTEAFF

clone size: -
V gene: TRBV6-1
D gene: TRBD1
J gene: TRBJ1-6
CDR3 DNA: TGTGCCAGCAGGGAAGGGACAGATAGCTTTAATTCACCCCTCCACTTT
CDR3 protein: CASREGTDSFNSPLHF

clone size: once
V gene: TRBV6-1
D gene: TRBD1
J gene: TRBJ1-2
CDR3 DNA: TGTGCCAGCAGCGTAGGACAGGCTAACTATGGCTACACCTTC
CDR3 protein: CASSVGQANYGYTF

clone size: -
V gene: TRBV6-1
D gene: -
J gene: TRBJ1-3
CDR3 DNA: TGTGCCAGCAGCGGATTGGGGGGCTCTGGAAACACCATATATTTT
CDR3 protein: CASSGLGGSGNTIYF

clone size: -
V gene: TRBV28
D gene: -
J gene: TRBJ1-3
CDR3 DNA: TGTGCCAGCAGTCGGGGGAGGGCCACCTCTGGAAACACCATATATTTT
CDR3 protein: CASSRGRATSGNTIYF